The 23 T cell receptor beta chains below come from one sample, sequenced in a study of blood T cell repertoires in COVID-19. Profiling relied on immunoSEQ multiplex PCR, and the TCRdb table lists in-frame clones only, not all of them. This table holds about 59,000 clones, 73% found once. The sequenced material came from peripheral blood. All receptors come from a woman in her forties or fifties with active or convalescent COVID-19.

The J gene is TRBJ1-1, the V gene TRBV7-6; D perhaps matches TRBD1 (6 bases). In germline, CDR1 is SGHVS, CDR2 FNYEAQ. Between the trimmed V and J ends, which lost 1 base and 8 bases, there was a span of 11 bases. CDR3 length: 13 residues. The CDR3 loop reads CASSLDLTGEAFF. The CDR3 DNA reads TGTGCCAGCAGCTTAGACTTAACAGGGGAAGCTTTCTTT.

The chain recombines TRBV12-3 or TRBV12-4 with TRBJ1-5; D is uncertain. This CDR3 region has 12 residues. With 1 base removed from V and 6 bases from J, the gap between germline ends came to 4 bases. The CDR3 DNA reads TGTGCCAGCAGTTTAGGGCCTCAGCCCCAGCATTTT. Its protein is CASSLGPQPQHF.

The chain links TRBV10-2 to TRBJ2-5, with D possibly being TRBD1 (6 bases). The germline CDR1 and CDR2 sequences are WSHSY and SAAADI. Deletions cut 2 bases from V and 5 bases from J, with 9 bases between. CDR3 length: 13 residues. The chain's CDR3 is CASSEDRKETQYF. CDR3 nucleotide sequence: TGCGCCAGCAGTGAGGACAGGAAGGAGACCCAGTACTTC.

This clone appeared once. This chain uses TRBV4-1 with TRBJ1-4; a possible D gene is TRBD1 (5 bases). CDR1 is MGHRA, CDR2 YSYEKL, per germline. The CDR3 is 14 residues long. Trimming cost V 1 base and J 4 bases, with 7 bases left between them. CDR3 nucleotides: TGCGCCAGCAGCCAAGCCGGGGGTAATGAAAAACTGTTTTTT. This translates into CASSQAGGNEKLFF.

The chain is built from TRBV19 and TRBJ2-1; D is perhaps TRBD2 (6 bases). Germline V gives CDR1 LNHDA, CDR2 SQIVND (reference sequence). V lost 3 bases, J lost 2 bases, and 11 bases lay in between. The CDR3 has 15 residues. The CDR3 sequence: CASSIQAGTYNEQFF. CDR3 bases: TGTGCCAGTAGTATTCAGGCGGGAACCTACAATGAGCAGTTCTTC.

CDR3 DNA: TGTGCCAGCAGCTTCACAGGGACCGGGGAGCTGTTTTTT. Amino acids: CASSFTGTGELFF. This chain connects TRBV5-6 to TRBJ2-2; perhaps TRBD1 as D (6 bases). Trimming took off 2 bases at V and 5 bases at J, with 7 bases between the two ends. The CDR3 is 13 residues long. CDR1 is SGHDT and CDR2 is YYEEEE in the germline V gene. Combining the CDR3 with reference TRBV5-6 and TRBJ2-2 gives the whole variable domain DAGVTQSPTHLIKTRGQQVTLRCSPKSGHDTVSWYQQALGQGPQFIFQYYEEEERQRGNFPDRFSGHQFPNYSSELNVNALLLGDSALYLCASSFTGTGELFFGEGSRLTVL.

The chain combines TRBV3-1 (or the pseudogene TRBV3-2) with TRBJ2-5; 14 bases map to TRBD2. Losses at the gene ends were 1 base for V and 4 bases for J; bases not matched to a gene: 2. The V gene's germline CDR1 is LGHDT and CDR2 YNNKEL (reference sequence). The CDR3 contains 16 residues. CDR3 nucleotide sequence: TGTGCCAGCAGCCAAGGACTAGCGGGAGGGCGAGAGACCCAGTACTTC. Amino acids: CASSQGLAGGRETQYF.

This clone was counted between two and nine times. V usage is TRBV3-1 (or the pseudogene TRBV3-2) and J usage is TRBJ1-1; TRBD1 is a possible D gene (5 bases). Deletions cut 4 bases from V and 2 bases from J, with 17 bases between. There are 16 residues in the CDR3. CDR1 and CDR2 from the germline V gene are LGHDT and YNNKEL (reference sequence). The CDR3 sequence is CASSPSLGGLNTEAFF. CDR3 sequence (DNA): TGTGCCAGCAGCCCCTCCTTGGGGGGACTTAACACTGAAGCTTTCTTT.

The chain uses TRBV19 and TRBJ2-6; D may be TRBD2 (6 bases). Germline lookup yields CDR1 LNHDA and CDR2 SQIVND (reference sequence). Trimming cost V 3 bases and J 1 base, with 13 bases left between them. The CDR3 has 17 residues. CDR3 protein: CASSIRLGWSGANVLTF. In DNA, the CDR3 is TGTGCCAGTAGTATCCGACTAGGGTGGTCTGGGGCCAACGTCCTGACTTTC.

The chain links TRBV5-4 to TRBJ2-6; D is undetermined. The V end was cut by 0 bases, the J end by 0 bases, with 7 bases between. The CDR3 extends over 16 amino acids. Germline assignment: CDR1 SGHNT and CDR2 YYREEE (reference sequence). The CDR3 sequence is CASSLAWSSGANVLTF. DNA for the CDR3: TGTGCCAGCAGCTTGGCCTGGAGCTCTGGGGCCAACGTCCTGACTTTC.

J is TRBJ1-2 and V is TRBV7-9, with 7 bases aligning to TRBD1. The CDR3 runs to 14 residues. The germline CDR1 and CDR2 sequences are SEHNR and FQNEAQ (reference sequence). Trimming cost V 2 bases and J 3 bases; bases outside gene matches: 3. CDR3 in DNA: TGTGCCAGCAGCTTAAGGGACAGAGACTATGGCTACACCTTC. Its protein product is CASSLRDRDYGYTF.

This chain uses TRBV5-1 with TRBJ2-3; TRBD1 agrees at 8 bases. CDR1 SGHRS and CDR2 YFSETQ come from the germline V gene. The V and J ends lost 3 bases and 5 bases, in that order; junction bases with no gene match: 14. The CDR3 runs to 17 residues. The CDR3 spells CASSSLPTGDGGDTQYF. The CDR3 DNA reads TGCGCCAGCAGCTCCCTCCCGACAGGGGATGGAGGAGATACGCAGTATTTT. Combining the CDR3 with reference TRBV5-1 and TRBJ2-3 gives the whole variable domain KAGVTQTPRYLIKTRGQQVTLSCSPISGHRSVSWYQQTPGQGLQFLFEYFSETQRNKGNFPGRFSGRQFSNSRSEMNVSTLELGDSALYLCASSSLPTGDGGDTQYFGPGTRLTVL.

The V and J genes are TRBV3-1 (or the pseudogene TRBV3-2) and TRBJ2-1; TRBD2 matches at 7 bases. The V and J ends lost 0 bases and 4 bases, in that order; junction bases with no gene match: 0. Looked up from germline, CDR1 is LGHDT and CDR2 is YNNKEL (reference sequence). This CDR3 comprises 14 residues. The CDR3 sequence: CASSQERGYNEQFF. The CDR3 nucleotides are TGTGCCAGCAGCCAAGAGCGGGGGTACAATGAGCAGTTCTTC.

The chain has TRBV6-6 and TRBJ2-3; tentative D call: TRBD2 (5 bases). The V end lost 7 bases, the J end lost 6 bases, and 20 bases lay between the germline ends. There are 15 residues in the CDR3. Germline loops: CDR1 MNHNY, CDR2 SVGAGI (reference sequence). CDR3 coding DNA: TGTGCCAGCATCGCAGCGGACCCCTGGGGTGATACGCAGTATTTT. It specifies CASIAADPWGDTQYF.

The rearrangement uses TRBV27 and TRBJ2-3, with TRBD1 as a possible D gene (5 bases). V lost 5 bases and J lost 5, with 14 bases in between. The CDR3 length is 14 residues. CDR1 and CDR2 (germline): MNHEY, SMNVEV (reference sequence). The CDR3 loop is CASSPPLGVDTQYF. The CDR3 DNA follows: TGTGCCAGCAGTCCGCCATTAGGGGTAGATACGCAGTATTTT.

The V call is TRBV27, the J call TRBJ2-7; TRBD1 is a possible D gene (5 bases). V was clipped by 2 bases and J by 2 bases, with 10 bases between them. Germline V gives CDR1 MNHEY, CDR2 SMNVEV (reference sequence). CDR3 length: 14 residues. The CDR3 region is CASSLLAQAYEQYF. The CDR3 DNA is TGTGCCAGCAGTTTACTGGCACAGGCCTACGAGCAGTACTTC.

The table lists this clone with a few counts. The CDR3 protein is CASSQGDSSKAKNIQYF. The CDR3 DNA sequence: TGTGCCAGCAGCCAGGGGGACAGCTCCAAAGCCAAAAACATTCAGTACTTC. The rearrangement joins TRBV3-1 (or the pseudogene TRBV3-2) to TRBJ2-4; 7 bases line up with TRBD1. The CDR3 runs 17 residues. V was pared by 3 bases and J by 0 bases, with 8 bases of the junction left unmatched. Germline V gene sequence: CDR1 LGHDT, CDR2 YNNKEL (reference sequence).

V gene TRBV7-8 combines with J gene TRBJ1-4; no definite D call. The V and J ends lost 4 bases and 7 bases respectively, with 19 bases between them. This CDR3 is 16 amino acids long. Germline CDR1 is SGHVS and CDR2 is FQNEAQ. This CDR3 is CASSSVPTKGSEKLFF. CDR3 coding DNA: TGTGCCAGCAGCTCAGTCCCGACAAAAGGCAGTGAAAAACTGTTTTTT.

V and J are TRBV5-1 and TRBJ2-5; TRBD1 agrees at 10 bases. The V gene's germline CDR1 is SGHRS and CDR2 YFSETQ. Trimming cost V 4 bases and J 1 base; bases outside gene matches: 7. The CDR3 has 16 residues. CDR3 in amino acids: CASSLQGQGRQETQYF. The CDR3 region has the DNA TGCGCCAGCAGCCTGCAGGGACAGGGGCGCCAAGAGACCCAGTACTTC.

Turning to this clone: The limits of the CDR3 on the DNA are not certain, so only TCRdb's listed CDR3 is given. CDR3 amino acids: CASSSSGQGWGYTF. The chain combines TRBV28 with TRBJ1-2; the D segment call TRBD1 is taken from the table without a DNA check. Germline-derived CDR1 and CDR2 are MDHEN and SYDVKM. The CDR3 has 14 residues if both end residues are counted.

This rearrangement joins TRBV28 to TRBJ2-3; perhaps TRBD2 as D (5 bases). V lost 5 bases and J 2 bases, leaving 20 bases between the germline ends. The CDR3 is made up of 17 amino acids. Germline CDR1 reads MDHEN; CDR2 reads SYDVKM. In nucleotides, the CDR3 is TGTGCCAGCAGTCTTCAGGACTTCCCCTCTTCCACAGATACGCAGTATTTT. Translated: CASSLQDFPSSTDTQYF.

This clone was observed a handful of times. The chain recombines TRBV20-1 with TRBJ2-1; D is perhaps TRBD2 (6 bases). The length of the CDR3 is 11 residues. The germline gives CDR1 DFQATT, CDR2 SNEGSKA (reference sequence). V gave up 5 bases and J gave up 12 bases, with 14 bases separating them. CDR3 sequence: CSALGGGLQFF. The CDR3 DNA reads TGCAGTGCTCTGGGAGGAGGTTTGCAGTTCTTC.

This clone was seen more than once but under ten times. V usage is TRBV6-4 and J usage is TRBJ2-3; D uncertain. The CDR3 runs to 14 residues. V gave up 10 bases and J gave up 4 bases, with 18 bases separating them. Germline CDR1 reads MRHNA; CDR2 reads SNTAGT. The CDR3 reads CATKPSSSADTQYF. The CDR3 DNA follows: TGTGCCACCAAGCCGTCTAGTTCCGCAGATACGCAGTATTTT.